This T cell receptor beta chain was identified in a study of CD8 T cells in Susac syndrome. It was with random hexamers that about 0.45 to 1 ug RNA was reverse transcribed. From the immunoSEQ multiplex PCR reads, TCRdb called clonotypes with MiXCR, one entry per CDR3 protein. Here the sample spans 150,000 or so distinct CDR3 sequences, roughly 94% being singletons. CDR1 is SQVTM, CDR2 ANQGSEA, per germline. V shed 3 bases and J shed 6 bases, with 13 bases lying between them. CDR3 length equals 13 residues. The V gene is TRBV29-1, the J gene TRBJ2-3, with TRBD2 as a possible D gene (5 bases). The specimen sequenced was CD4+ T cells from PBMCs. The origin of this receptor is a human donor with Susac syndrome. The CDR3 DNA is TGCAGCGTTGAGAGAGGAGGTGGTGATACGCAGTATTTT. Protein sequence: CSVERGGGDTQYF.